Listed below are T cell receptor beta chains from one sample, sequenced in a study of CD8 T cells in ankylosing spondylitis. TCRdb reanalysed the 5' RACE reads using MiXCR and keeps one entry per CDR3 protein. The repertoire holds 150,000 to 200,000 distinct CDR3 sequences, with approximately 10% as singletons. Material for sequencing was blood, either unsorted or a sorted T cell fraction (not recorded which). The receptors originated from a male donor with ankylosing spondylitis or in good health (not recorded which). Each CDR3 is given with its conserved first and last residue. A row's size may be missing; if present it is once, few, many or a size class.

v_call clone_size cdr3_aa
TRBV29-1 many CSVQAFSGNTTYF
TRBV6-5 many CASSLGDNYGYTF
TRBV29-1 many CSGTDGGNQPQHF
TRBV3-1 many CASMRDRRETQYF
TRBV7-2 . CASSYLIMGNTEAFF
TRBV12-3/TRBV12-4 many CASSFLGTQYF
TRBV12-3/TRBV12-4 many CASGTGELFF
TRBV15 . CATSAVTRPSDEQYF
TRBV4-3 many CASSQETGDTDTQYF
TRBV11-2 many CASSIRDSWTDTQYF
TRBV7-8 many CASSLVSGRRADTQYF
TRBV5-1 many CASSPLGGSAAKNIQYF
TRBV5-1 many CASSLAGNRGEKLFF
TRBV15 many CATSSSGGFNIEGYTF
TRBV20-1 . CSAVARGLPNEKLFF
TRBV7-6 few CASSSSDQGEQYF
TRBV14 . CASSQERGAGELFF
TRBV5-6 many CASSRGGAGYQPQHF
TRBV10-3 few CAIRSSGRAYGQYF
TRBV6-1 once CASSRLGAGANVLTF
TRBV28 many CASSLAGGGQETQYF
TRBV10-3 . CAIQGGAGGSYNEQFF
TRBV5-1 many CASSFNPGLAEETQYF
TRBV28 many CASSLLGRDSTYEQYF
TRBV5-1 once CASSLVQGVSGANVLTF
TRBV6-2/TRBV6-3 . CASSQQGFSPISNQPQHF
TRBV29-1 many CSAHSTDTQYF
TRBV5-1 many CASSSARETGAVQFFTGELFF
TRBV29-1 many CSVAESTDTQYF
TRBV5-1 many CASSPDTRTNEKLFF
TRBV20-1 many CSANKGPANTEAFF
TRBV9 many CASSRGGSDNSPLHF
TRBV3-1 . CASSQDLGGRAGTGELFF
TRBV9 few CASSVTGTGVLEQYF
TRBV15 many CATSREGGAYNEQFF
TRBV5-1 many CASLIFTEAFF
TRBV5-1 many CASSPSTGLGQPQHF
TRBV9 many CASSVGGQGRETQYF
TRBV5-1 many CASRGAATNTEAFF
TRBV19 many CASSIGGGANTGELFF
TRBV7-2 . CASSLVSQGITDTQYF
TRBV12-5 few CASGFGSEQYF
TRBV2 many CASTTDNYGYTF